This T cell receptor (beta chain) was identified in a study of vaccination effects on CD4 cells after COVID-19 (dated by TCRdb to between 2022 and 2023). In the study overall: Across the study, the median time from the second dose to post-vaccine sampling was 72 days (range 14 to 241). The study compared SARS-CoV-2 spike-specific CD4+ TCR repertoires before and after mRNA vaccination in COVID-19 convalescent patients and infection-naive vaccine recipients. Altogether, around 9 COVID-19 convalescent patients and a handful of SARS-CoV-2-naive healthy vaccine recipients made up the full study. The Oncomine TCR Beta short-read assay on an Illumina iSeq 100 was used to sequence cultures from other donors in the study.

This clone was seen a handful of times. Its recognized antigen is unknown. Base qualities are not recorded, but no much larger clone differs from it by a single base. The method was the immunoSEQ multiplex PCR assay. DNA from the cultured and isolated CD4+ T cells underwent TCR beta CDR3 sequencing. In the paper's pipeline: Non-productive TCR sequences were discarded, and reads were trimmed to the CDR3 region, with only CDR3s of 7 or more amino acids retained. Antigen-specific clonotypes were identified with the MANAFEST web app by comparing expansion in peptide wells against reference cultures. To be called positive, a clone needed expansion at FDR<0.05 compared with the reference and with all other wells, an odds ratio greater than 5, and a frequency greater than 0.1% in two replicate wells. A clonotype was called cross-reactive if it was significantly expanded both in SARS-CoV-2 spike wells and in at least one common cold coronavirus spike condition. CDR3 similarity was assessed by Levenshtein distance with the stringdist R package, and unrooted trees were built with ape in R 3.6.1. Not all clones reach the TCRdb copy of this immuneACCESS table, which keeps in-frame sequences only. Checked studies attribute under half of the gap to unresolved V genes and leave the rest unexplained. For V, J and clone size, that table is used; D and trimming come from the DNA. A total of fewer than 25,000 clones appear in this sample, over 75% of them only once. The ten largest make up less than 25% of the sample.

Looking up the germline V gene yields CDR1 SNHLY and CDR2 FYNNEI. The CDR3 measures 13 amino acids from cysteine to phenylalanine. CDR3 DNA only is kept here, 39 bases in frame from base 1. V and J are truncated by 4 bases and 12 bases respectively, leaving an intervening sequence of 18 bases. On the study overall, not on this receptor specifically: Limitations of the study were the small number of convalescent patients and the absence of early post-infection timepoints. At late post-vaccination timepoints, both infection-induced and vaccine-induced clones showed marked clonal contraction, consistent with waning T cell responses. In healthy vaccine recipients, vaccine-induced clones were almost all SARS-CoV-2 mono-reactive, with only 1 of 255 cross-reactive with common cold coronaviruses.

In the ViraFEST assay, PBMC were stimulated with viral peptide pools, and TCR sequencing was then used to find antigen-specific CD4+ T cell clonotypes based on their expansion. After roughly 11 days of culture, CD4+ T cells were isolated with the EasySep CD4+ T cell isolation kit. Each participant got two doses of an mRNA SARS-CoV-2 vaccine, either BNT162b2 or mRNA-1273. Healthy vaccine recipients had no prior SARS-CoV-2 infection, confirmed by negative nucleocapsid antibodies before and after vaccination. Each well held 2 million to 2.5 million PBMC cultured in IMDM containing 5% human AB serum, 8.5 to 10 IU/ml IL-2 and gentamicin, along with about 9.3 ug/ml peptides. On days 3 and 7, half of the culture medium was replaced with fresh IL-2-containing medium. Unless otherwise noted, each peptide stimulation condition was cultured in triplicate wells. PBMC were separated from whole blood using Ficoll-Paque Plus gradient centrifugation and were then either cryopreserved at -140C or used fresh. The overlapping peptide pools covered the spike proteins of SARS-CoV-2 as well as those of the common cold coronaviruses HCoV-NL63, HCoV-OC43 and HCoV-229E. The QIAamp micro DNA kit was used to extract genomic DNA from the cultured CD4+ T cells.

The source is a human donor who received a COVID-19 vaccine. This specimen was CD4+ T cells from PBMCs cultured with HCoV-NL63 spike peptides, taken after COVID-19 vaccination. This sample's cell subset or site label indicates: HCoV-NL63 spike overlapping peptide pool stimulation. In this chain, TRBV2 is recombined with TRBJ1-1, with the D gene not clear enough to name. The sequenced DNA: TGTGCCAGCAGTGGTTCCCCCTTTATACGGTCTTTCTTT. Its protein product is CASSGSPFIRSFF.